Listed below are T cell receptor beta chains from one sample, sequenced in a study of radiotherapy plus CTLA-4 blockade in lung cancer. Some clones are missing from TCRdb's copy, which holds only in-frame ones; the method was immunoSEQ multiplex PCR. The data contain about 38,000 clones, 70% to 90% of them singletons. The starting material was peripheral blood, obtained from a patient treated with radiotherapy plus ipilimumab. The receptors derive from a human donor with non-small cell lung cancer whose response to radiotherapy plus ipilimumab could not be evaluated. CDR3s include the opening cysteine and the closing phenylalanine or tryptophan. The D gene is left open where the match is weak. Expanded clones get a size class; other rows say once, few or many, or leave the size out.

j_call	clone_size	v_call	d_call	cdr3_aa	cdr3_nt
TRBJ1-2	.	TRBV28	TRBD1	CASSPDRSGGYTF	TGTGCCAGCAGCCCGGACAGGTCGGGTGGCTACACCTTC
TRBJ2-5	.	TRBV9	.	CASSVGAREGETQYF	TGTGCCAGCAGCGTAGGGGCGAGAGAGGGAGAGACCCAGTACTTC
TRBJ1-2	once	TRBV11-2	.	CASSPNTGRGSYGYTF	TGTGCCAGCAGCCCGAACACAGGGCGCGGGAGCTATGGCTACACCTTC
TRBJ2-5	.	TRBV6-1	TRBD1	CASSQAAAGGAETQYF	TGTGCCAGCAGTCAAGCTGCGGCAGGGGGCGCGGAGACCCAGTACTTC
TRBJ2-5	few	TRBV11-2	.	CASSLLLGGETQYF	TGTGCCAGCAGCTTATTACTAGGCGGAGAGACCCAGTACTTC
TRBJ1-1	.	TRBV7-9	.	CASSLELEAFF	TGTGCCAGCAGCTTAGAATTAGAAGCTTTCTTT
TRBJ1-1	.	TRBV5-6	.	CASSPLLNTEAFF	TGTGCCAGCAGCCCCCTGCTAAACACTGAAGCTTTCTTT
TRBJ2-3	few	TRBV25-1	TRBD2	CASSAQTSSGRGTDTQYF	TGTGCCAGCAGTGCCCAGACCTCTAGCGGGAGGGGCACAGATACGCAGTATTTT
TRBJ2-1	.	TRBV5-6	.	CASSFDRPLTYNEQFF	TGTGCCAGCAGCTTCGACAGACCACTAACTTACAATGAGCAGTTCTTC
TRBJ2-7	.	TRBV9	TRBD2	CASSPGGGFSYEQYF	TGTGCCAGCAGCCCTGGGGGGGGGTTCTCCTACGAGCAGTACTTC
TRBJ2-7	.	TRBV11-1	TRBD1	CASTGTGGSYEQYF	TGTGCCAGTACCGGGACAGGGGGCTCGTACGAGCAGTACTTC
TRBJ2-7	.	TRBV10-1	.	CASSVQRASGEQYF	TGCGCCAGCAGTGTCCAAAGGGCAAGCGGCGAGCAGTACTTC
TRBJ2-7	.	TRBV27	TRBD2	CASSLVRGGSYEQYF	TGTGCCAGCAGTTTGGTTCGGGGGGGCTCCTACGAGCAGTACTTC
TRBJ1-2	.	TRBV11-2	TRBD1	CASSADRVVRHTF	TGTGCCAGCAGCGCCGACAGGGTAGTTCGGCACACCTTC
TRBJ2-2	.	TRBV6-4	TRBD2	CASSPQRGNTGELFF	TGTGCCAGCAGTCCCCAGCGGGGGAACACCGGGGAGCTGTTTTTT
TRBJ1-6	.	TRBV6-4	.	CASSPGSSYNSPLHF	TGTGCCAGCAGTCCCGGGAGCTCCTATAATTCACCCCTCCACTTT
TRBJ2-3	.	TRBV5-6	TRBD2	CASSRRSGGLGDTQYF	TGTGCCAGCAGTCGTCGATCGGGGGGGCTCGGAGATACGCAGTATTTT
TRBJ2-7	.	TRBV9	.	CASKILGNSHEQYF	TGTGCCAGCAAAATTCTGGGCAATAGTCACGAGCAGTACTTC
TRBJ1-5	once	TRBV19	.	CASSIRQGWGQPQHF	TGTGCCAGTAGTATTCGGCAGGGATGGGGTCAGCCCCAGCATTTT
TRBJ2-7	.	TRBV5-1	.	CASSLVARLTYEQYF	TGCGCCAGCAGCTTGGTGGCCAGATTAACCTACGAGCAGTACTTC
TRBJ2-5	.	TRBV4-2	TRBD2	CASSQDELAGISQYF	TGTGCCAGCAGCCAAGACGAACTAGCGGGCATTTCCCAGTACTTC
TRBJ2-2	.	TRBV7-9	TRBD1	CASSPRGTGQNTGELFF	TGTGCCAGCAGCCCACGAGGGACAGGGCAGAACACCGGGGAGCTGTTTTTT
TRBJ1-5	.	TRBV6-1	.	CASSAPRVKGFQPQHF	TGTGCCAGCAGTGCCCCCAGGGTAAAAGGGTTTCAGCCCCAGCATTTT
TRBJ2-5	.	TRBV7-2	.	CASSRDGNQETQYF	TGTGCCAGCAGCCGAGACGGGAACCAAGAGACCCAGTACTTC
TRBJ2-3	.	TRBV4-2	TRBD2	CASSQQAGGRSTDTQYF	TGTGCCAGCAGCCAACAAGCGGGCGGGAGAAGCACAGATACGCAGTATTTT
TRBJ1-5	.	TRBV4-1	.	CASSQGDTKNNQPQHF	TGCGCCAGCAGCCAAGGGGACACAAAAAACAATCAGCCCCAGCATTTT
TRBJ1-1	.	TRBV21-1	.	CASSKDTEGSITEAFF	TGTGCCAGCAGCAAAGATACGGAGGGGTCCATCACTGAAGCTTTCTTT